Given below is one TCR beta chain in context. This entry belongs to a study of shared clonotypes between healthy human individuals. TCRdb's copy holds only in-frame clones and misses some; the assay was immunoSEQ multiplex PCR. The table shows 850,000 to 1,100,000 clones, with around 77% occurring only once. The CDR3 spans 17 residues. Germline lookup yields CDR1 LNHDA and CDR2 SQIVND (reference sequence). V dropped 4 bases and J dropped 2 bases, with 15 bases sitting between them. The clonotype was recovered from a man between 18 and 35 years old in good health. Some clones in this sample may be carry-over from other donors' samples. This rearrangement joins TRBV19 to TRBJ2-6; D is possibly TRBD2 (5 bases). Material: memory CD4+ T cells from PBMCs. Subset: CD45RA-negative fraction. The CDR3 spells CASSRVGARAGANVLTF. Here the CDR3 DNA reads TGTGCCAGTAGTAGAGTGGGAGCCCGGGCTGGGGCCAACGTCCTGACTTTC.